This T cell receptor (beta chain) appears in the sequencing data of a study of human T cells and chemical hapten exposure. Study in general: 2% DPC was applied to roughly 2 cm by roughly 2 cm of upper inner arm skin for sensitization. Findings of the study overall: The study found expanded TCRs formed significantly more large CDR3 similarity clusters than controls. Counts of expanded TCRs (at PT1) showed a positive correlation with patch test score.

MiXCR, run by TCRdb on the RACE reads, gives a single entry per CDR3 protein. This table holds a few hundred thousand distinct CDR3 sequences, around 5.5% found once. Time point described: pre-sensitization, week 0. Described treatment: therapeutic diphenylcyclopropenone sensitization with weekly scalp DPC. Blood draws came first, before each patch test. In regard to this clonotype: The antigen remains undetermined.

V was shortened by 2 bases and J by 5 bases, with 12 bases between the two germline ends. CDR3 length: 14 residues. Germline V CDR1 and CDR2: MNHNS, SASEGT. V is TRBV6-1 and J is TRBJ1-1; tentatively, D is TRBD1 (6 bases). This specimen was whole blood, taken in connection with sensitization to the hapten diphenylcyclopropenone (DPC). This sequence was found in a woman in her late teens or twenties with alopecia areata. Some clones in this sample may be carry-over from other donors' samples. The CDR3, as DNA: TGTGCCAGCAGTGAATACACAGGGTGGACTGAAGCTTTCTTT. It is translated as CASSEYTGWTEAFF.